These 13 T cell receptor beta chains originate from one sample sequenced in a study of human T cells and chemical hapten exposure. TCRdb called the RACE reads again in MiXCR, with one record for every CDR3 protein. The sample carries 57,000 or so distinct CDR3 sequences, about 10% recorded once. Time point noted: pre-sensitization, week 0. Treatment described: therapeutic diphenylcyclopropenone sensitization with weekly scalp DPC. The input for sequencing was whole blood, taken in connection with sensitization to the hapten diphenylcyclopropenone (DPC). The receptors derive from a woman in her forties with alopecia areata. Some clones in this sample may be carry-over from other donors' samples.

This chain links TRBV12-5 with TRBJ2-5, with TRBD2 matching 8 bases. V lost 6 bases, J lost 3 bases, and 6 bases stayed unmatched. The CDR3 runs to 14 residues. The germline CDR1 and CDR2 sequences are LGHNT and FRNRAP. In nucleotides, the CDR3 is TGTGCTAGTGGAGCGGGAGTAGAGAAAGAGACCCAGTACTTC. This encodes CASGAGVEKETQYF.

This clonotype was counted ten times or more. The chain employs TRBV20-1 and TRBJ1-1, with TRBD1 matching over 7 bases. This CDR3 region has 11 residues. The germline V gene has CDR1 DFQATT and CDR2 SNEGSKA (reference sequence). The junction had 5 bases not matched to a gene; V was cut back by 5 bases and J by 8 bases. CDR3 coding DNA: TGCAGTGCTGGGACAGCCGAAGAAGCTTTCTTT. It specifies CSAGTAEEAFF.

This clonotype has only a few counts. The V gene is TRBV7-9, the J gene TRBJ1-1; tentatively, D is TRBD1 (6 bases). Germline CDR1 and CDR2: SEHNR and FQNEAQ (reference sequence). The CDR3 is 15 amino acids. With 0 bases removed from V and 9 bases from J, the gap between germline ends came to 17 bases. CDR3 sequence reads: CASSLATGLAGKAFF. The CDR3 nucleotides are TGTGCCAGCAGCTTAGCGACAGGTCTCGCGGGTAAAGCTTTCTTT. The variable domain in full, completed from reference TRBV7-9 and TRBJ1-1, reads DTGVSQNPRHKITKRGQNVTFRCDPISEHNRLYWYRQTLGQGPEFLTYFQNEAQLEKSRLLSDRFSAERPKGSFSTLEIQRTEQGDSAMYLCASSLATGLAGKAFFGQGTRLTVV.

This chain connects TRBV7-9 to TRBJ1-4, with D perhaps TRBD1 (5 bases). The ends were cut back, 4 bases at V and 0 bases at J, with 12 bases in the middle. Germline V CDR1 and CDR2: SEHNR, FQNEAQ (reference sequence). The CDR3 spans 16 residues. CDR3 DNA: TGTGCCAGCAGCTGCCCCCAGGGCCCAACTAATGAAAAACTGTTTTTT. Its translation is CASSCPQGPTNEKLFF.

This sequence joins TRBV20-1 and TRBJ1-1; no firm D call. V lost 2 bases and J lost 1, with 8 bases in between. The CDR3 runs to 13 residues. The germline V gene has CDR1 DFQATT and CDR2 SNEGSKA (reference sequence). Written as DNA, the CDR3 is TGCAGTGCTAGAATTGACCCGAACACTGAAGCTTTCTTT. It yields the protein CSARIDPNTEAFF.

This clonotype has more than one count but fewer than ten. The V gene is TRBV6-5, the J gene TRBJ2-5; tentatively, D is TRBD2 (7 bases). Germline V lookup: CDR1 MNHEY, CDR2 SVGAGI. This CDR3 spans 16 amino acids. Trimming pared 8 bases from V and 4 bases from J, leaving 23 bases between. The CDR3 DNA reads as TGTGCCAGCCCGAGGGGGAGCGGGGCGGCCGTAGAGACCCAGTACTTC. As protein: CASPRGSGAAVETQYF.

V is TRBV5-4 and J is TRBJ2-3; D is undetermined. Germline loops: CDR1 SGHNT, CDR2 YYREEE (reference sequence). Trimming took off 4 bases at V and 3 bases at J, with 21 bases between the two ends. The CDR3 sequence is 17 residues long. The CDR3 sequence: CASSTALETIITDTQYF. Here the CDR3 DNA reads TGTGCCAGCAGCACCGCTTTAGAAACTATCATTACAGATACGCAGTATTTT.

The sample holds many counts of this clonotype. For the CDR3, the DNA is TGTGCCAGCAGCCAAGATCCCCGACAGGGCGCCTACAATGAGCAGTTCTTC. Its protein product is CASSQDPRQGAYNEQFF. V and J are TRBV4-2 and TRBJ2-1; 7 bases line up with TRBD1. The CDR3 covers 17 residues. J was trimmed by 2 bases and V by 0 bases; bases with no gene match: 7. CDR1 and CDR2 from the germline V gene are LGHNA and YNFKEQ.

The CDR3 DNA follows: TGCAGTGCTAGTACTAGCAACGCAGATACGCAGTATTTT. Protein: CSASTSNADTQYF. The J gene is TRBJ2-3, the V gene TRBV20-1; D might be TRBD2 (6 bases). Germline CDR1 DFQATT, CDR2 SNEGSKA (reference sequence). V was cut by 3 bases and J by 4 bases, with 11 bases left in between. The CDR3 spans 13 residues.

This chain connects TRBV12-3 or TRBV12-4 to TRBJ1-6; 9 nucleotides align to TRBD1. There are 14 residues in the CDR3. With V trimmed by 3 bases and J by 6 bases, 0 bases remained unmatched. CDR3 residues: CASSLTGGNSPLHF. DNA of the CDR3: TGTGCCAGCAGTTTGACAGGGGGTAATTCACCCCTCCACTTT.

This clonotype came up many times. The CDR3 sequence is CASSERHRDSLGFRELFF. CDR3 nucleotide sequence: TGTGCCAGCAGCGAGAGACACCGGGACTCTCTAGGATTCCGGGAGCTGTTTTTT. The V gene is TRBV9, the J gene TRBJ2-2, with TRBD2 as a possible D gene (6 bases). CDR3 length: 18 residues. V gave up 3 bases and J gave up 9 bases, with 27 bases separating them. Germline CDR1 and CDR2: SGDLS and YYNGEE.

This clonotype was observed a handful of times. The chain combines TRBV29-1 with TRBJ1-1, with D perhaps matching TRBD1 (5 bases). Germline lookup yields CDR1 SQVTM and CDR2 ANQGSEA. The CDR3 is 16 residues long. V lost 1 base and J 0 bases, leaving 15 bases between the germline ends. Here the CDR3 reads CSVEGALGAVNTEAFF. CDR3 sequence (DNA): TGCAGCGTTGAAGGTGCGCTAGGGGCCGTGAACACTGAAGCTTTCTTT.

This clonotype appeared a few times. V usage is TRBV20-1 and J usage is TRBJ1-5; D perhaps matches TRBD1 (5 bases). CDR3 size: 12 residues. The germline CDR1 and CDR2 sequences are DFQATT and SNEGSKA (reference sequence). Deletions cut 6 bases from V and 3 bases from J, with 9 bases between. The CDR3 DNA follows: TGCAGTGCGGGACGCCTCAATCAGCCCCAGCATTTT. Translating it yields CSAGRLNQPQHF.